This passage covers 32 T cell receptor beta chains from one sample sequenced in a study of T cells in Graves' hyperthyroidism and ophthalmopathy. Amplification yielded TCR beta CDR3 regions, with RNA transcripts as the source. HTBI primers were employed in a first-round RT-PCR of the TCR CDR3. One entry per CDR3 protein results from TCRdb running MiXCR on the multiplex PCR reads. Seen here are roughly 580,000 distinct CDR3 sequences, around 14% observed once, and the top ten hold 5.5% to 7.5%. Sequences were obtained from blood. These receptors were taken from a woman aged 25 to 39 with Graves' hyperthyroidism that later progressed to Graves' ophthalmopathy.

In this sample, this clonotype turned up a few times. Here the CDR3 reads CSARVPNYNEQFF. The DNA of the CDR3 is TGCAGTGCTAGGGTCCCCAATTACAATGAGCAGTTCTTC. The chain links TRBV20-1 to TRBJ2-1; D remains unclear. V gave up 3 bases and J gave up 4 bases, with 10 bases separating them. The CDR3 sequence is 13 residues long. Germline CDR1 is DFQATT and CDR2 is SNEGSKA (reference sequence).

This clonotype has ten or more counts. This rearrangement joins TRBV29-1 to TRBJ2-7; 7 positions match TRBD1. The CDR3 totals 13 residues. Germline trimming cut 7 bases from V and 6 bases from J; bases unmatched to any gene: 12. CDR1 SQVTM and CDR2 ANQGSEA come from the germline V gene. CDR3 in DNA: TGCAGCGCGAAAGACAGGGCGGGCTCCGAGCAGTACTTC. It is translated as CSAKDRAGSEQYF.

This clonotype was counted a few times. The chain couples TRBV28 to TRBJ1-1; the match to TRBD1 covers 12 bases. V gave up 5 bases and J gave up 5 bases; unmatched junction bases: 9. Germline V gene lookup returns CDR1 MDHEN and CDR2 SYDVKM. The CDR3 runs to 16 residues. The CDR3 DNA reads TGTGCCAGCAGTCTATTTGAGGGACAGGGGGCGACTGAAGCTTTCTTT. Translating gives CASSLFEGQGATEAFF.

This clonotype was detected many times. The V call is TRBV20-1, the J call TRBJ1-1; TRBD1 aligns across 7 bases. The germline V gene has CDR1 DFQATT and CDR2 SNEGSKA (reference sequence). With 3 bases clipped from V and 4 bases from J, the junction kept 8 bases outside the gene matches. The CDR3 covers 14 residues. The CDR3 DNA reads TGCAGTGCTAGCGCGCAGGGGGTAATCACTGAAGCTTTCTTT. This codes for CSASAQGVITEAFF.

The genes are TRBV28 and TRBJ1-2; 7 bases agree with TRBD1. Germline trimming cut 10 bases from V and 5 bases from J; bases unmatched to any gene: 7. Germline V gene sequence: CDR1 MDHEN, CDR2 SYDVKM. CDR3 length: 12 amino acids. CDR3 DNA: TGTGCCAACCCCGGGACAGCATATGGCTACACCTTC. The encoded protein is CANPGTAYGYTF.

This clonotype was seen a few times. CDR3 bases: TGTGCCAGTAGGATGACTAGCGGAGGTTACAATGAGCAGTTCTTC. Translating it yields CASRMTSGGYNEQFF. The chain combines TRBV19 with TRBJ2-1; 9 bases are a match to TRBD2. Germline trimming cut 6 bases from V and 4 bases from J; bases unmatched to any gene: 7. CDR3 length: 15 amino acids. CDR1 is LNHDA and CDR2 is SQIVND in the germline V gene (reference sequence).

This clonotype was counted ten times or more. The CDR3 DNA follows: TGTGCCAGCCAGTTAGTTGTATCGGACGTCTCAACCTACGAGCAGTACTTC. Translation gives CASQLVVSDVSTYEQYF. The chain links TRBV6-1 to TRBJ2-7, with D unresolved. Germline-derived CDR1 and CDR2 are MNHNS and SASEGT. V was pared by 8 bases and J by 2 bases, with 25 bases between. The CDR3 spans 17 residues.

The V and J genes are TRBV7-2 and TRBJ1-6; 8 nucleotides line up with TRBD1. This CDR3 comprises 15 residues. Losses at the gene ends were 3 bases for V and 7 bases for J; bases not matched to a gene: 5. CDR1 and CDR2 from the germline V gene are SGHTA and FQGNSA. The CDR3 DNA reads TGTGCCAGCAGCTTGGACAGGGCAGGGAATTCACCCCTCCACTTT. It specifies CASSLDRAGNSPLHF.

This clonotype was counted between two and nine times. V gene TRBV15 combines with J gene TRBJ2-5; tentatively, D is TRBD1 (6 bases). CDR1 is LNHNV, CDR2 YYDKDF, per germline (reference sequence). There are 15 residues in the CDR3. Trimming shortened V by 2 bases and J by 3 bases, and 13 bases separated the two germline ends. The CDR3 region has the DNA TGTGCCACCAGCAGATTCGGGGCAGGGGAAGAGACCCAGTACTTC. Protein sequence: CATSRFGAGEETQYF.

The gene calls are TRBV28 and TRBJ2-5; D unresolved. The ends were cut back, 6 bases at V and 7 bases at J, with 15 bases in the middle. CDR1 MDHEN and CDR2 SYDVKM come from the germline V gene. The CDR3 length is 13 residues. Here the CDR3 DNA reads TGTGCCAGCAGGTCTCCGGGTTTGGGGACCCAGTACTTC. Translated, it gives CASRSPGLGTQYF.

This clonotype was picked up a small number of times. Germline and junction disagree at one end, which may indicate a read error. The chain recombines TRBV5-1 with TRBJ1-1; TRBD1 matches at 9 bases. Germline V gene sequence: CDR1 SGHRS, CDR2 YFSETQ. This CDR3 contains 15 residues. The CDR3 region is CAGSVDRGVSTEAFF. The CDR3 DNA reads TGCGCCGGCAGCGTGGACAGGGGAGTGAGCACTGAAGCTTTCTTT.

This clonotype occurred a few times. The gene calls are TRBV7-8 and TRBJ2-3; the D is unclear. Trimming shortened V by 1 base and J by 8 bases, and 10 bases separated the two germline ends. There are 13 residues in the CDR3. Germline values: CDR1 SGHVS, CDR2 FQNEAQ. This CDR3 reads CASSLEARLTQYF. The DNA of the CDR3 is TGTGCCAGCAGCTTAGAAGCGCGTCTTACGCAGTATTTT.

This clonotype was recorded many times. The gene calls are TRBV11-2 and TRBJ1-3, with no clear D. CDR3 size: 14 residues. The germline V gene encodes CDR1 SGHAT and CDR2 FQNNGV. V shed 5 bases and J shed 4 bases, with 12 bases lying between them. The CDR3 DNA reads TGTGCCAGCAGCCCAGCGGACGGCGGAAACACCATATATTTT. Protein: CASSPADGGNTIYF.

The chain is built from TRBV2 and TRBJ2-7; 12 bases align to TRBD2. Germline V gene data show CDR1 as SNHLY and CDR2 as FYNNEI. The CDR3 extends over 15 amino acids. With 6 bases clipped from V and 4 bases from J, the junction kept 7 bases outside the gene matches. The CDR3 region is CASSKTSGSGYEQYF. The DNA of the CDR3 is TGTGCCAGCAGCAAGACTAGCGGGAGTGGGTACGAGCAGTACTTC.

The V and J genes are TRBV15 and TRBJ2-3; D might be TRBD1 or TRBD2, each matching 5 bases. Germline V lookup: CDR1 LNHNV, CDR2 YYDKDF (reference sequence). This CDR3 region has 16 residues. V was trimmed by 0 bases and J by 4 bases, leaving 14 bases between them. CDR3 nucleotide sequence: TGTGCCACCAGCAGAGATCTCGCAGGGAGAGCAGATACGCAGTATTTT. Translating gives CATSRDLAGRADTQYF.

This clonotype was picked up many times. V usage is TRBV11-2 and J usage is TRBJ1-4, with a tentative D call TRBD1 (5 bases). V was pared by 8 bases and J by 4 bases, with 14 bases between. The CDR3 runs to 14 residues. In germline, CDR1 is SGHAT, CDR2 FQNNGV. CDR3 DNA: TGTGCCAGCGGCCCTAGACAGAGTAATGAAAAACTGTTTTTT. This codes for CASGPRQSNEKLFF.

This clonotype showed up many times. The rearrangement uses TRBV20-1 and TRBJ2-7, with D perhaps being TRBD1 or TRBD2 (5 bases each). The germline V and J ends were trimmed by 3 bases and 3 bases, with 18 bases remaining between them. The CDR3 spans 15 residues. CDR1 DFQATT and CDR2 SNEGSKA come from the germline V gene (reference sequence). The CDR3 region is CSASKVGQGDYEQYF. The CDR3 DNA sequence: TGCAGTGCTAGCAAGGTGGGGCAGGGAGACTACGAGCAGTACTTC.

Note on this clonotype: With a much larger clone just one base away, this may be a read error. The chain combines TRBV12-3 or TRBV12-4 with TRBJ2-7; the D call may be TRBD1 or TRBD2 (5 bases each). V was cut by 11 bases and J by 7 bases, with 21 bases left in between. The CDR3 covers 13 residues. The CDR3 is CAGTPGRGGEQYF. The CDR3 DNA follows: TGTGCCGGCACCCCAGGAAGGGGCGGGGAGCAGTACTTC.

This clonotype was detected many times. The CDR3 DNA sequence: TGTGCCAGCAGCCTAGGAACAGGGTCGTTGGCTGAAGCTTTCTTT. This gives the protein CASSLGTGSLAEAFF. The chain recombines TRBV3-1 with TRBJ1-1, with a weak D call TRBD1 (6 bases). Germline V CDR1 and CDR2: LGHDT, YNNKEL (reference sequence). The CDR3 runs 15 residues. V dropped 4 bases and J dropped 6 bases, with 18 bases sitting between them.

This clonotype was counted ten times or more. The V and J genes are TRBV11-2 and TRBJ2-7; TRBD2 might be the D (5 bases). Looked up from germline, CDR1 is SGHAT and CDR2 is FQNNGV. The CDR3 is made up of 17 amino acids. Trimming cost V 1 base and J 6 bases, with 22 bases left between them. CDR3 amino acids: CASSLAGGWDIHTEQYF. In DNA, the CDR3 is TGTGCCAGCAGCTTAGCCGGAGGCTGGGATATCCATACCGAGCAGTACTTC. Drawing the rest from reference TRBV11-2 and TRBJ2-7, the complete variable domain is EAGVAQSPRYKIIEKRQSVAFWCNPISGHATLYWYQQILGQGPKLLIQFQNNGVVDDSQLPKDRFSAERLKGVDSTLKIQPAKLEDSAVYLCASSLAGGWDIHTEQYFGPGTRLTVT.

Many counts were recorded for this clonotype. This sequence joins TRBV30 and TRBJ1-5; a weak D match, TRBD1 (5 bases). V lost 1 base to trimming and J lost 5 bases, with 18 bases between them. Germline V gene lookup returns CDR1 GTSNPN and CDR2 SVGIG (reference sequence). There are 16 residues in the CDR3. DNA for the CDR3: TGTGCCTGGAGTGGAGCCGGACCCGGGGCGGATCAGCCCCAGCATTTT. Translating it yields CAWSGAGPGADQPQHF.

The rearrangement links TRBV10-2 to TRBJ2-4, with TRBD2 matching 9 bases. This CDR3 has 20 amino acids. Germline V gene lookup returns CDR1 WSHSY and CDR2 SAAADI. With 5 bases clipped from V and 0 bases from J, the junction kept 17 bases outside the gene matches. The DNA for the CDR3 is TGCGCCAGCAGTCAACACCCGGCTAGCGGGACCAACTTAGCCAAAAACATTCAGTACTTC. It translates to CASSQHPASGTNLAKNIQYF.

The table lists this clonotype with many counts. V gene TRBV7-3 combines with J gene TRBJ2-3, with unresolved D. The V gene's germline CDR1 is SGHTA and CDR2 FQGTGA. The CDR3 spans 15 residues. V was cut by 3 bases and J by 0 bases, with 10 bases left in between. The CDR3 loop reads CASSLRSGSTDTQYF. Here the CDR3 DNA reads TGTGCCAGCAGCTTGAGGTCCGGTAGCACAGATACGCAGTATTTT. Variable domain in full (rest from reference TRBV7-3 and TRBJ2-3): GAGVSQTPSNKVTEKGKYVELRCDPISGHTALYWYRQSLGQGPEFLIYFQGTGAADDSGLPNDRFFAVRPEGSVSTLKIQRTERGDSAVYLCASSLRSGSTDTQYFGPGTRLTVL.

The chain combines TRBV10-3 with TRBJ2-7, with 9 positions matching TRBD1. V shed 0 bases, J shed 2 bases, and the junction held 5 bases outside the gene matches. This CDR3 has 16 amino acids. Looked up from germline, CDR1 is ENHRY and CDR2 is SYGVKD. Here the CDR3 reads CAISESGTGLTYEQYF. The CDR3 DNA follows: TGTGCCATCAGTGAGTCGGGGACAGGGCTGACCTACGAGCAGTACTTC.

This clonotype has a count of ten or more. The J gene is TRBJ2-1, the V gene TRBV20-1, with no clear D. Germline V gene sequence: CDR1 DFQATT, CDR2 SNEGSKA (reference sequence). Trimming removed 0 bases at V and 4 bases at J, with 7 bases between. This CDR3 has 13 amino acids. For the CDR3, the DNA is TGCAGTGCTAGAGAGCCCCCTTACAATGAGCAGTTCTTC. This gives the protein CSAREPPYNEQFF.

This clonotype was detected ten times or more. J is TRBJ2-1 and V is TRBV7-8, with 15 bases identical to TRBD2. The CDR3 length is 17 residues. Germline CDR1 SGHVS, CDR2 FQNEAQ. V gave up 6 bases and J gave up 9 bases; unmatched junction bases: 12. CDR3 in DNA: TGTGCCAGCAGTCGGGGACTAGCGGGAGGACCGCAAGTTGAGCAGTTCTTC. This translates into CASSRGLAGGPQVEQFF. The entire variable domain, with the rest obtained from reference TRBV7-8 and TRBJ2-1, is as follows: GAGVSQSPRYKVAKRGQDVALRCDPISGHVSLFWYQQALGQGPEFLTYFQNEAQLDKSGLPSDRFFAERPEGSVSTLKIQRTQQEDSAVYLCASSRGLAGGPQVEQFFGPGTRLTVL.

To note about this clonotype: No conserved phenylalanine or tryptophan is present at the end of the CDR3, so a read error is the likely explanation. V gene TRBV12-3 or TRBV12-4 combines with J gene TRBJ1-6; tentatively, D is TRBD1 (5 bases). The CDR3 loop spans 15 amino acids. V was trimmed by 5 bases and J by 6 bases, leaving 14 bases between them. CDR3 coding DNA: TGTGCCAGCAGTCATAGACCACAGGTTAATTCACCCCTCCACGTT. This sequence encodes CASSHRPQVNSPLHV.

J is TRBJ1-1 and V is TRBV7-9; no reliable D call. Trimming left V 5 bases short and J 7 bases short, with 11 bases between. The CDR3 runs 12 residues. Germline lookup yields CDR1 SEHNR and CDR2 FQNEAQ (reference sequence). The CDR3 DNA reads TGTGCCAGCAGCCCCGGACGATTTGAAGCTTTCTTT. It translates to CASSPGRFEAFF. Together with reference TRBV7-9 and TRBJ1-1, the CDR3 gives the full variable domain: DTGVSQNPRHKITKRGQNVTFRCDPISEHNRLYWYRQTLGQGPEFLTYFQNEAQLEKSRLLSDRFSAERPKGSFSTLEIQRTEQGDSAMYLCASSPGRFEAFFGQGTRLTVV.

The chain carries TRBV19 and TRBJ2-3, with a possible D match to TRBD1 (8 bases). CDR1 and CDR2 (germline): LNHDA, SQIVND (reference sequence). CDR3 size: 15 residues. Between the trimmed V and J ends, which lost 6 bases and 6 bases, there was a span of 19 bases. The CDR3 sequence is CASSEGGTGGDTQYF. The CDR3 DNA reads as TGTGCCAGTAGCGAGGGGGGGACAGGAGGGGATACGCAGTATTTT.

In this sample, this clonotype turned up a few times. The chain uses TRBV7-6 and TRBJ1-6; 7 bases line up with TRBD1. V trimming: 0 bases; J trimming: 7 bases; junction bases outside the gene matches: 6. The CDR3 has 16 amino acids. Looked up from germline, CDR1 is SGHVS and CDR2 is FNYEAQ. The CDR3, as DNA: TGTGCCAGCAGCTTAGCGCTAGGGGGACAGAATTCACCCCTCCACTTT. This translates into CASSLALGGQNSPLHF.

The chain couples TRBV4-1 to TRBJ2-7; 9 nucleotides align to TRBD1. This CDR3 is 15 amino acids long. Unmatched junction bases numbered 7, after V lost 5 bases and J lost 2 bases. Germline V gene sequence: CDR1 MGHRA, CDR2 YSYEKL. As DNA, the CDR3 is TGCGCCAGCAGCGCTCTCCGGGACAGGGCCTACGAGCAGTACTTC. Amino acid sequence: CASSALRDRAYEQYF.

The sample holds many counts of this clonotype. V and J are TRBV4-1 and TRBJ2-5, with D perhaps matching TRBD2 (5 bases). The CDR3 loop spans 14 amino acids. V shed 0 bases and J shed 5 bases, with 10 bases lying between them. The germline V gene has CDR1 MGHRA and CDR2 YSYEKL. The CDR3 DNA reads as TGCGCCAGCAGCCAAGAACCCCCGGGGGAGACCCAGTACTTC. Translating it yields CASSQEPPGETQYF.